The source of this T cell receptor (beta chain) is a study of blood T cell repertoires in COVID-19 (TCRdb year 2020). For context, the study as a whole: The collaborator samples originated in the United States, Italy and Spain and spanned the acute and convalescent phases of COVID-19. The repertoires were released in a freely available public database intended as a resource for research on the immune response to SARS-CoV-2. Samples came from the ongoing ImmuneRACE study (first 160 participants) plus 1,254 subjects from 6 global collaborators. Where available, HLA class I and class II types were obtained from metadata supplied by the sample provider rather than from assay-based typing. Sample metadata almost always included a de-identified subject ID, COVID-19 status, age in years and sex. The material from the prospective study consisted of cDNA or gDNA derived from T cells, B-cell-depleted T cells, or PBMCs. The dataset comprised deeply sampled blood TCRbeta repertoires from subjects exposed to, actively infected with, or recovered from COVID-19.

The immunoSEQ Assay, a bias-controlled multiplex PCR, was used to amplify TCRbeta CDR3 regions from genomic DNA. Under the source paper's analysis protocol: The number of nucleated cells in each sample was estimated from the amplification of reference gene primers within the assay. To quantify the absolute abundance of each unique TCRbeta CDR3 rearrangement, sequence reads were collapsed and filtered. For each sample, productive Simpson clonality was calculated by taking the square root of Simpson's diversity index across productive rearrangements. TCRdb provides this immuneACCESS table in a form limited to in-frame rearrangements. Some clones are lacking; in checked studies, under half of them reflect an unresolved V gene, and why the rest are absent is not known. That table supplies the V and J calls and clone size; D and trimming were determined from the DNA. The table for this sample lists roughly 290,000 clones; approximately 83% of them were counted only once. Over 2% of the sample is taken by the ten largest.

Results and caveats for the whole study, not just this receptor: How much clinical and demographic metadata was included differed by source and by participant, and the metadata was provided uncurated.

In the prospective study, participants were roughly 18 to 100 years old, resided in 25 or so geographic areas of the United States, and were enrolled through a virtual design. To assign participants to cohorts, the prospective study relied on clinical history that participants themselves reported in a screening survey and a study questionnaire. For ImmuneRACE Cohort 3, a participant was defined as recovered based on two consecutive negative NP/OP PCR tests, clearance by a healthcare professional, or resolution of symptoms. In the prospective study, whole blood, serum and a nasopharyngeal or oropharyngeal swab were collected from each participant by mobile phlebotomists. Prospective study participants could optionally give additional blood draws and questionnaires over an approximately two-month period. Prospective study blood samples were shipped either frozen or at room temperature before DNA extraction.

As concerns this clone: Its cognate antigen has yet to be identified. No qualities accompany the bases; no much larger clone lies one base away.

The receptor was derived from a young man who had recovered from COVID-19. Source material: PBMCs or T cells enriched from blood (not recorded which).

DNA sequence: TGCGCCAGCAGCATGGGACTAGCGGGGATCACAGATACGCAGTATTTT. The resulting protein is CASSMGLAGITDTQYF. The sequence joins TRBV5-1 to TRBJ2-3, and 13 junction bases match TRBD2. Germline trimming: 4 bases from V, 2 bases from J; junction bases outside gene matches: 4. The CDR3 starts with the cysteine, ends with the phenylalanine, and has 16 residues. Only the CDR3 DNA is retained, 48 bases long and in frame from the first base. The germline V gene supplies CDR1 SGHRS and CDR2 YFSETQ.